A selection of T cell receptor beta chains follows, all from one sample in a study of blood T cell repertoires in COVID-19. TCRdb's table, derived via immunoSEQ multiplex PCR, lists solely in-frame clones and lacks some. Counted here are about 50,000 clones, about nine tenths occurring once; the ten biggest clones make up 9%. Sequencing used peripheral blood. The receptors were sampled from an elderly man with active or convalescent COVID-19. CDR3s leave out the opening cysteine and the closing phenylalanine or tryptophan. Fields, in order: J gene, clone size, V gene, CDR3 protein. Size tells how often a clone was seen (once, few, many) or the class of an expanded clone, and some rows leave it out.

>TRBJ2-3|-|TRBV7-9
ASSLVGRGQTDTQY
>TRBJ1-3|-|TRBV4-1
ASSQTGGTTSGNTIY
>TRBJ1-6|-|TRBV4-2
ASSQVLTGNNSPLH
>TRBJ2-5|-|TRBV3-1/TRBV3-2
ASSHLTGKRAQY
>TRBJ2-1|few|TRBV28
ASSFFEAGGNEQF
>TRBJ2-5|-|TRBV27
ASRVFGHQETQY
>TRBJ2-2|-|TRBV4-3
ASSQALRSYTGELF
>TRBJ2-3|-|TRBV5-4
ASSLWSGGSTDTQY
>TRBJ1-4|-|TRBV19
ASSINRVEKLF
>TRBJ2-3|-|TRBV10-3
AIRGATDTQY
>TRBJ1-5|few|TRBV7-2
ASSLERNQPQH
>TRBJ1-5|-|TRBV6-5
ASSQDSGSNQPQH
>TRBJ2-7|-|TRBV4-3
ASSQVRGTGWDEQY
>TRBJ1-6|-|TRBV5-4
ASTRGRVDSPLH
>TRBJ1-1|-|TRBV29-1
SVEGLRGKGKAF
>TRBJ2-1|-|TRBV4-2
ASSQEGRTFGEQF
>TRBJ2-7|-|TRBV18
ASSPKPGTDYEQY
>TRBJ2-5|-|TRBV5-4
ASSLEVAGAKETQY
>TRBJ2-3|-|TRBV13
ASSLGQTDTQY
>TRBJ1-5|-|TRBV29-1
SVMTGGNQPQH
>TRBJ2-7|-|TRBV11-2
ASSQLKGGGEVEQY
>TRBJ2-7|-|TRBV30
AWSGWEGFYEQY
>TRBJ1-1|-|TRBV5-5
ASSVSPAGGRTEAF
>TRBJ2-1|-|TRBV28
ASSSYRTGSSYNEQF
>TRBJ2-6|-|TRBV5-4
ASSLLRAGTPSGANVLT
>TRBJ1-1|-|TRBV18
ASSPGLDRRTEAF
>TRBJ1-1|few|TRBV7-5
VRSHRDRGNEAF
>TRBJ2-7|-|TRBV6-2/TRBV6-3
ASSPRQGSSYEQY
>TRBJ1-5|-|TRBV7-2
ASQGQPNSNQPQH
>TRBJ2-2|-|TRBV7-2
ASRQGSHTGELF
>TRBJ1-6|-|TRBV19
ASSIGQGTRNSPLH
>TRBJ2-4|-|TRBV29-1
SVRDRALAKNIQY
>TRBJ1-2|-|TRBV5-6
ASSFYRDRDNYGYT
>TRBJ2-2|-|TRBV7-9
ANGQTFTGELF
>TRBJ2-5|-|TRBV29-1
SVAPGQQETQY
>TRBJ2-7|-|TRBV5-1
ASSESTSGRAHEQY
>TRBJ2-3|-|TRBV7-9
ASSRTSGSTDTQY
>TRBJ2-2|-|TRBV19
ASSIMGGTGELF
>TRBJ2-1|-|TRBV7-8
ASSPLGQAREGQF
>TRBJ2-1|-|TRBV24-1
ATSDTGVSYNEQF
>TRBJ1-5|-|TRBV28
ASSGGPQYYSNQPQH
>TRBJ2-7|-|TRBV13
ASSLGGGRRPYEQY
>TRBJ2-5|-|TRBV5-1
ASSALTGLETQY
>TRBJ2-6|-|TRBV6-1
ASSGALAGLGRGGANVLT
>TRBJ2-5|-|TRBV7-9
ASSWDRYQETQY
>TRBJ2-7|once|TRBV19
ASRRSGAVPYEQY
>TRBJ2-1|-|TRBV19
ASSSATPGRSYNEQF
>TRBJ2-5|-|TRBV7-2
ASSYASGSKRETQY
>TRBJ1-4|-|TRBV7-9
AITDSATNEKLF
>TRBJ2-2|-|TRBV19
ASTPRSGVGELF
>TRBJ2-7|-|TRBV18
ASSPRGTEADEQY
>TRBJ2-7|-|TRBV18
ASSPGSGPYEQY
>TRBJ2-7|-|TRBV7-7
ASSEGTAPYEQY
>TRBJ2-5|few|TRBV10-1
AMETSGILPTQY